The present entry profiles one T cell receptor (beta chain) with its context. Its specificity is not known. A CD8+CD4-CCR7+CD45RA+ phenotype served as the sorting definition for naive CD8 T cells. The data were taken from a study of molecular identifiers for immune sequencing clone quantification. Study-level results: In cases of identical TCR molecules sharing a barcode, highly expanded clone sizes could be underestimated.

Library preparation followed earlier protocols using designated TCR primers. TCRdb re-derived calls from the PCR reads in MiXCR, one entry per CDR3 protein. The data show under 600,000 distinct CDR3 sequences, with roughly 25% seen just once and around 0.78% held by the top ten. The CDR3 totals 16 residues. Germline CDR1 is MNHEY and CDR2 is SMNVEV (reference sequence). Trimming pared 5 bases from V and 4 bases from J, leaving 17 bases between. The sequence derives from a human donor in good health. Some libraries in this study had Jurkat cell RNA spiked in. The source material was naive CD8+ T cells from blood, with Jurkat cell RNA spiked in. Subset given: FACS-sorted CD8+CD4-CCR7+CD45RA+ naive T cells. The genes are TRBV27 and TRBJ2-2, with a tentative D call TRBD1 (5 bases). The CDR3 protein is CASSQRRAQGTGELFF. DNA of the CDR3: TGTGCCAGCAGTCAACGACGAGCTCAGGGCACCGGGGAGCTGTTTTTT.